Included here is one T cell receptor beta chain sequence, with context. The data originate from a study of cytomegalovirus exposure and HLA in healthy donors. Both 60 Vbeta primers and 13 Jbeta primers went into the PCR. Data came from immunoSEQ multiplex PCR; TCRdb stores just in-frame clones and leaves some out. Of 110,000 to 150,000 clones in the sample, around three quarters were seen once. The CDR3 has 13 amino acids. V dropped 3 bases and J dropped 0 bases, with 5 bases sitting between them. Germline CDR1 reads LNHDA; CDR2 reads SQIVND (reference sequence). The specimen was PBMCs. The chain combines TRBV19 with TRBJ1-1; no clear D. This clonotype originated in a woman between 40 and 50 years old in good health and CMV-seronegative. The CDR3 nucleotides read TGTGCCAGTAGTATGACACTGAACACTGAAGCTTTCTTT. Its protein is CASSMTLNTEAFF.